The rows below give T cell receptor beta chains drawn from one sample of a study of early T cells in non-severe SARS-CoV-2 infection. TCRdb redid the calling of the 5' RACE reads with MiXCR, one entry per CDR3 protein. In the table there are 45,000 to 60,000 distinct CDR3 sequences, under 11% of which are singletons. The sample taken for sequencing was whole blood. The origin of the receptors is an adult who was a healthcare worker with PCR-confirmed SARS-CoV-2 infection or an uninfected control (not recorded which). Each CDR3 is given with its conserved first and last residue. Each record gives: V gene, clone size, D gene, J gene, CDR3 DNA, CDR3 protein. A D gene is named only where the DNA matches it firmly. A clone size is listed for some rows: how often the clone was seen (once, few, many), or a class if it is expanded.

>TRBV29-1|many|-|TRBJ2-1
TGCAGCGTTGAAGGTGGGGGGCCAGGGAATGAGCAGTTCTTC
CSVEGGGPGNEQFF
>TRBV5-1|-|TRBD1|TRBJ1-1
TGCGCCAGCAGCTGGGACAGGGCACTAACTGAAGCTTTCTTT
CASSWDRALTEAFF
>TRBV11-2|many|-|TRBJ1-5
TGTGCCAGCAGCCAAGAATTAGGTCAGCCCCAGCATTTT
CASSQELGQPQHF
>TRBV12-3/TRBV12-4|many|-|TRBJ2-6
TGTGCCAGCAGTTACTGGTCTGGGGCCAACGTCCTGACTTTC
CASSYWSGANVLTF
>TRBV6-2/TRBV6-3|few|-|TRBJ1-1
TGTGCCAGCAGTTTGAGGACTACGGCTGAAGCTTTCTTT
CASSLRTTAEAFF
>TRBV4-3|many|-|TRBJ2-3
TGCGCCAGCAGCCAAGACCCCAGCCGGGATACGCAGTATTTT
CASSQDPSRDTQYF
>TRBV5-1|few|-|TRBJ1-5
TGCGCCAGCAGCTTAGGGGCTGAGGAGCCCCAGCATTTT
CASSLGAEEPQHF
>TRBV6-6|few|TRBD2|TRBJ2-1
TGTGCCAGCATCCCCGCTAGCGGGGGTTGGGATGAGCAGTTCTTC
CASIPASGGWDEQFF
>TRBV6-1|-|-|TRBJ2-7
TGTGCCAGCAGTGAAGCGCTTGGGGGCGAGCAGTACTTC
CASSEALGGEQYF
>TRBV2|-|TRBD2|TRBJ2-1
TGTTCCAGCAGTCCCCTAGCGGGGCCCTACAATGAGCAGTTCTTC
CSSSPLAGPYNEQFF
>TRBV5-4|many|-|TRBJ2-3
TGTGCCAGCAGCAATCAGCGGAGCACAGATACGCAGTATTTT
CASSNQRSTDTQYF
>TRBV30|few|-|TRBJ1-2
TGTGCCTGGAGTGCCCAACAGGGCTATGGCTACACCTTC
CAWSAQQGYGYTF
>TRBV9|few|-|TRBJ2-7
TGTGCCAGCAGCGTAGAGGAGGGACCCTACGAGCAGTACTTC
CASSVEEGPYEQYF
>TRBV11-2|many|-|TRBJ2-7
TGTGCCAGCAGCCCTCGCCCAGACAGGGAGCAGTACTTC
CASSPRPDREQYF
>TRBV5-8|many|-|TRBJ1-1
TGTGCCAGCAGCTTGGGGCAGATGAACACTGAAGCTTTCTTT
CASSLGQMNTEAFF
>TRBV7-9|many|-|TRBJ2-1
TGTGCCAGCAGCTTATTAGCCTCCGCGGATGAGCAGTTCTTC
CASSLLASADEQFF